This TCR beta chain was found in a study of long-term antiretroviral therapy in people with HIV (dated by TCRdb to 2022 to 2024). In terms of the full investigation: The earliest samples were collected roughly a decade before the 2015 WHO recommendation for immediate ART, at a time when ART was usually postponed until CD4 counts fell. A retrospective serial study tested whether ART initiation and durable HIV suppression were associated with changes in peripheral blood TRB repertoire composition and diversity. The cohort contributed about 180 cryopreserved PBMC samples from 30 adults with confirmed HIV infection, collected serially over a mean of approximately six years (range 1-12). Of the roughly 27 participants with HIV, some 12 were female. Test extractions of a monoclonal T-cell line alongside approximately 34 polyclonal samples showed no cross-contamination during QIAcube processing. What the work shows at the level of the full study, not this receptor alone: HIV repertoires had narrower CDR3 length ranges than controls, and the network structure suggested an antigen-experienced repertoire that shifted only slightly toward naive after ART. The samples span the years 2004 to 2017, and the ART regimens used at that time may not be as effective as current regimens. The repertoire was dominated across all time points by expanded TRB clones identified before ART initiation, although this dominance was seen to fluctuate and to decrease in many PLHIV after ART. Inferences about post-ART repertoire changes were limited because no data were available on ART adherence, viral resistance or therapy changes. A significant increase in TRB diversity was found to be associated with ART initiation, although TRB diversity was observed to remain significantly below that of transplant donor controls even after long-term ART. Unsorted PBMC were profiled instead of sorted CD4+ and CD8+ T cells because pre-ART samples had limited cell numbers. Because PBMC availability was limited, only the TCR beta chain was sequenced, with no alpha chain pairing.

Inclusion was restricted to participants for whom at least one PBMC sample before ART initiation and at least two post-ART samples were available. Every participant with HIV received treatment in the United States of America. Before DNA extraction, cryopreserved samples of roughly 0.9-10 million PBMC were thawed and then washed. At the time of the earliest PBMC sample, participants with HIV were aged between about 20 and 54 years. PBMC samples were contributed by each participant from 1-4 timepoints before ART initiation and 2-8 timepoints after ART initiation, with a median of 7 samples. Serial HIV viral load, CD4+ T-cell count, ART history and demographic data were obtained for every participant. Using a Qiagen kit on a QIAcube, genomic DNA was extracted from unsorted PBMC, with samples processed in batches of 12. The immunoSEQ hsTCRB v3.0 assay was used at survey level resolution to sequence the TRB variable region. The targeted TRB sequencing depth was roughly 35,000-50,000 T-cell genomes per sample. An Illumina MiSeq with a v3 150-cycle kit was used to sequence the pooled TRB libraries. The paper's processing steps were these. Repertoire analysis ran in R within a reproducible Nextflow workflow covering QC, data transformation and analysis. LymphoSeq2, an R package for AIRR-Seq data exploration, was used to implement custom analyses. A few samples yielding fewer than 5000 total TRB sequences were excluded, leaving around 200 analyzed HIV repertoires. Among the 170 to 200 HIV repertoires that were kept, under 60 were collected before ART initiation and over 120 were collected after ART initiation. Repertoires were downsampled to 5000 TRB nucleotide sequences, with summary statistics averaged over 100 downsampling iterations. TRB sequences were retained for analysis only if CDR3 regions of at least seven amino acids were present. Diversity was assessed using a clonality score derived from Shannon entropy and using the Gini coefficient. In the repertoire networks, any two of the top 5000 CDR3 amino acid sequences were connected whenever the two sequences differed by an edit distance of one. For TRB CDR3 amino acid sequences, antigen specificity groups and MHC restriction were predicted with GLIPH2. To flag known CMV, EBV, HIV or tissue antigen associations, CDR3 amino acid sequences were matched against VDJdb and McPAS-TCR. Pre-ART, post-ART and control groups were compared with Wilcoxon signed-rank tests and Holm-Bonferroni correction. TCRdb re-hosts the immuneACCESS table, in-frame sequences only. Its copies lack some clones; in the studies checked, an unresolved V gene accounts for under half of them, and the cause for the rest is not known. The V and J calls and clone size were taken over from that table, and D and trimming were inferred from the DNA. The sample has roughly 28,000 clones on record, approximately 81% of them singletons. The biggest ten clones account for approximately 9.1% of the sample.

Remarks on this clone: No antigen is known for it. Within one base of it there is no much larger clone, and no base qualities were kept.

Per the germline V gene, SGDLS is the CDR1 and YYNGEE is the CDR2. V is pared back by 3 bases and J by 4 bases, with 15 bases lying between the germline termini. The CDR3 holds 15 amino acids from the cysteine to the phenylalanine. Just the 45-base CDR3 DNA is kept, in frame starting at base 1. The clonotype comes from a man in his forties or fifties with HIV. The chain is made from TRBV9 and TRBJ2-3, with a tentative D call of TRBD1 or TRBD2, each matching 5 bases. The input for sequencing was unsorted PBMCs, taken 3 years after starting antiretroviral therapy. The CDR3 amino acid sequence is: CASSAFGTASDTQYF. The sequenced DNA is TGTGCCAGCAGCGCCTTCGGGACCGCCTCAGATACGCAGTATTTT.